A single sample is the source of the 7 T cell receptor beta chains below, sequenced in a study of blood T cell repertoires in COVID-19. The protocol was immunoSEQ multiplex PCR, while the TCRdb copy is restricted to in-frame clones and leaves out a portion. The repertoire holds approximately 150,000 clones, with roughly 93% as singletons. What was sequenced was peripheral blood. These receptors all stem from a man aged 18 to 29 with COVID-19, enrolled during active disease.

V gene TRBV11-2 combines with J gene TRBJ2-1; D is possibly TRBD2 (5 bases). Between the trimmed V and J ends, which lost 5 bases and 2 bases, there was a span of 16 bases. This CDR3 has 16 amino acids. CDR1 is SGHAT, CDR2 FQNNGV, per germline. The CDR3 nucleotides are TGTGCCAGCAGCAGCGGTGGGTCCATACCCTACAATGAGCAGTTCTTC. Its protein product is CASSSGGSIPYNEQFF.

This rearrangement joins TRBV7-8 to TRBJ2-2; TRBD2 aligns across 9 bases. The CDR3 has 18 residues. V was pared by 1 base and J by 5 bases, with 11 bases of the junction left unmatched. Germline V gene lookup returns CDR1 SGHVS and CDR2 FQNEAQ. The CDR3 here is CASSLGAGLAVWTGELFF. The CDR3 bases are TGTGCCAGCAGCTTAGGCGCGGGACTAGCTGTCTGGACCGGGGAGCTGTTTTTT.

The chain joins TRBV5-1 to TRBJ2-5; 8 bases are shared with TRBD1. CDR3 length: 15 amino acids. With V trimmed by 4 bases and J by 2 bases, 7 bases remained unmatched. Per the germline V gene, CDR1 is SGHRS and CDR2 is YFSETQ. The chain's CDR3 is CASSLGNRGQETQYF. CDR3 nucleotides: TGCGCCAGCAGCCTGGGGAACAGGGGGCAAGAGACCCAGTACTTC.

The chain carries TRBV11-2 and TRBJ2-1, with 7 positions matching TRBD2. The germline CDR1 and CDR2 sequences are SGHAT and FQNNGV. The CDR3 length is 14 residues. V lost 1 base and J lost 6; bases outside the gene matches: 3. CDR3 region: CASSLVRTSNEQFF. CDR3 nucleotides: TGTGCCAGCAGCTTAGTCAGGACTAGCAATGAGCAGTTCTTC.

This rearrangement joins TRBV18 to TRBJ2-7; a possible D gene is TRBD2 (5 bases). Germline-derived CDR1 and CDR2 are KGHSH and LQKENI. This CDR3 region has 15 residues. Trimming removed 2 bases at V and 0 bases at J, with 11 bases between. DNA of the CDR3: TGTGCCAGCTCACCAGCGGGCGGTCGCTCCTACGAGCAGTACTTC. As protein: CASSPAGGRSYEQYF.

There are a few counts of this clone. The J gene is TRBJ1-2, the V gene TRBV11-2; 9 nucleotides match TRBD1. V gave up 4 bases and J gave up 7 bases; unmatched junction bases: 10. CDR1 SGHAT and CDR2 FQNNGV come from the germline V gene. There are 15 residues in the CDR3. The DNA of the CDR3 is TGTGCCAGCAGCTCCCTCGGGTGGACAGGGGTTGGCTACACCTTC. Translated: CASSSLGWTGVGYTF.

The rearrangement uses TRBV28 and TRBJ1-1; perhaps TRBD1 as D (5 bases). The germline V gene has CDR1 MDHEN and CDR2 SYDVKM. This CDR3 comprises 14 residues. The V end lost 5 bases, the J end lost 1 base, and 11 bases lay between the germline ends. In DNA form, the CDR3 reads TGTGCCAGCAGTAATGGCGGGGCGAACACTGAAGCTTTCTTT. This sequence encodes CASSNGGANTEAFF.